The rows below give T cell receptor beta chains drawn from one sample of a study of blood T cell repertoires in COVID-19. Clones were read by immunoSEQ multiplex PCR, and TCRdb kept only the in-frame ones, dropping some. The table has 230,000 or so clones, about 91% seen once. The sample consisted of peripheral blood. These receptors were taken from a woman in her forties who had recovered from COVID-19. Both conserved end residues are part of each CDR3. A D gene is named only where the DNA matches it firmly. The size entry is marked missing in some rows and otherwise reads once, few, many or a size class.

TRBJ1-3,.,15,.,TRBV11-2,CASSLDPGSGNTIYF,TGTGCCAGCAGCTTAGACCCGGGCTCTGGAAACACCATATATTTT
TRBJ1-5,.,14,.,TRBV15,CATSRGGGNQPQHF,TGTGCCACCAGCAGAGGGGGAGGGAATCAGCCCCAGCATTTT
TRBJ2-2,once,17,TRBD2,TRBV5-5,CASSLRLAGWVTGELFF,TGTGCCAGCAGCCTACGACTAGCGGGATGGGTTACCGGGGAGCTGTTTTTT
TRBJ1-5,few,13,.,TRBV9,CASSVAGDQPQHF,TGTGCCAGCAGCGTAGCGGGGGATCAGCCCCAGCATTTT
TRBJ2-6,once,14,.,TRBV11-2,CASSLRGGANVLTF,TGTGCCAGCAGTTTAAGAGGGGGGGCCAACGTCCTGACTTTC
TRBJ2-5,.,15,TRBD2,TRBV7-8,CASSAPGGGKKTQYF,TGTGCCAGCAGCGCCCCTGGGGGGGGGAAGAAGACCCAGTACTTC
TRBJ1-5,.,14,.,TRBV18,CASSLDRGNQPQHF,TGTGCCAGCTCATTAGACCGGGGGAATCAGCCCCAGCATTTT
TRBJ2-7,.,13,.,TRBV6-2/TRBV6-3,CASSSTGSNEQYF,TGTGCCAGCAGTTCGACAGGTAGCAACGAGCAGTACTTC
TRBJ2-7,.,14,TRBD2,TRBV15,CATSRDPAGYEQYF,TGTGCCACCAGCAGAGATCCAGCGGGGTACGAGCAGTACTTC
TRBJ2-6,once,16,.,TRBV9,CASSVVTGAGANVLTF,TGTGCCAGCAGCGTAGTAACGGGGGCTGGGGCCAACGTCCTGACTTTC
TRBJ2-3,.,16,TRBD2,TRBV6-5,CASSYSETSGTDTQYF,TGTGCCAGCAGTTACTCAGAGACTAGCGGCACAGATACGCAGTATTTT
TRBJ1-6,.,17,.,TRBV19,CASSTSSRGSYNSPLHF,TGTGCCAGTAGTACTTCCTCCAGGGGATCCTATAATTCACCCCTCCACTTT
TRBJ1-1,.,15,.,TRBV4-1,CASSQDGGAGTEAFF,TGCGCCAGCAGCCAAGATGGGGGGGCAGGGACTGAAGCTTTCTTT
TRBJ2-5,.,12,.,TRBV6-2/TRBV6-3,CASSSSQETQYF,TGTGCCAGCAGTTCGAGCCAAGAGACCCAGTACTTC
TRBJ2-7,once,12,.,TRBV5-6,CASSAHRYEQYF,TGTGCCAGCAGCGCGCATCGTTACGAGCAGTACTTC
TRBJ2-3,.,14,.,TRBV5-6,CASSFWSYTDTQYF,TGTGCCAGCAGCTTTTGGAGCTACACAGATACGCAGTATTTT
TRBJ2-1,.,15,.,TRBV21-1,CASSKTSGRYNEQFF,TGTGCCAGCAGCAAGACTAGCGGGAGGTACAATGAGCAGTTCTTC
TRBJ1-2,.,13,.,TRBV19,CASSIRREQGYTF,TGTGCCAGTAGTATTCGTAGGGAGCAGGGCTACACCTTC
TRBJ1-2,.,11,.,TRBV20-1,CSAPGWYGYTF,TGCAGTGCTCCCGGGTGGTATGGCTACACCTTC
TRBJ1-5,.,12,.,TRBV27,CASSLIGGPQHF,TGTGCCAGCAGTTTAATCGGGGGGCCCCAGCATTTT
TRBJ2-4,.,15,TRBD1,TRBV19,CASSWTGGTQNIQYF,TGTGCCAGTAGTTGGACAGGGGGGACCCAAAACATTCAGTACTTC
TRBJ1-1,.,15,.,TRBV6-6,CASSYLTGGRPEAFF,TGTGCCAGCAGTTACCTCACCGGGGGACGTCCTGAAGCTTTCTTT
TRBJ1-2,.,14,TRBD1,TRBV6-5,CASNPGQGADGYTF,TGTGCCAGCAACCCGGGACAGGGGGCGGATGGCTACACCTTC
TRBJ2-3,.,15,.,TRBV5-1,CASSDGTSTTDTQYF,TGCGCCAGCAGCGACGGGACTTCAACCACAGATACGCAGTATTTT
TRBJ2-5,once,15,.,TRBV9,CASSGVGRSGETQYF,TGTGCCAGCAGCGGAGTAGGTCGGAGTGGAGAGACCCAGTACTTC
TRBJ2-2,.,16,TRBD2,TRBV5-4,CASSLDELAGAGELFF,TGTGCCAGCAGCTTGGACGAGCTAGCGGGGGCCGGGGAGCTGTTTTTT
TRBJ1-5,.,13,.,TRBV29-1,CSVDFGMNQPQHF,TGCAGCGTTGATTTCGGGATGAATCAGCCCCAGCATTTT
TRBJ1-2,.,16,TRBD1,TRBV19,CASSGTSRGQYYGYTF,TGTGCCAGTAGTGGAACCTCCAGGGGGCAATACTATGGCTACACCTTC
TRBJ1-4,.,16,TRBD1,TRBV5-1,CASSSHGQVSNEKLFF,TGCGCCAGCAGCTCCCACGGACAGGTCTCTAATGAAAAACTGTTTTTT
TRBJ2-4,once,13,.,TRBV11-2,CASSRGRENIQYF,TGTGCCAGCAGCCGGGGTCGGGAAAACATTCAGTACTTC
TRBJ1-5,.,13,.,TRBV5-6,CASSLGGAQPQHF,TGTGCCAGCAGCTTAGGGGGGGCTCAGCCCCAGCATTTT
TRBJ2-2,once,13,.,TRBV12-3/TRBV12-4,CASREVDTGELFF,TGTGCCAGCAGGGAGGTTGACACCGGGGAGCTGTTTTTT
TRBJ1-1,.,16,.,TRBV5-1,CASSLEPSGGYTEAFF,TGCGCCAGCAGCTTGGAGCCCTCGGGGGGTTACACTGAAGCTTTCTTT
TRBJ1-1,.,13,.,TRBV10-1,CASSESRAGVAFF,TGCGCCAGCAGTGAGTCCCGAGCAGGGGTGGCTTTCTTT
TRBJ1-5,.,12,.,TRBV3-1/TRBV3-2,CASSRTGQPQHF,TGTGCCAGCAGCCGGACTGGGCAGCCCCAGCATTTT
TRBJ2-7,.,13,TRBD1,TRBV6-5,CASSPGGFYEQYF,TGTGCCAGCAGTCCAGGGGGTTTTTACGAGCAGTACTTC
TRBJ2-2,.,16,TRBD2,TRBV7-3,CASSGTSGVNTGELFF,TGTGCCAGCAGCGGGACTAGCGGGGTGAACACCGGGGAGCTGTTTTTT
TRBJ2-5,.,15,TRBD2,TRBV10-1,CASSEAGANQETQYF,TGCGCCAGCAGTGAAGCGGGGGCTAACCAAGAGACCCAGTACTTC
TRBJ2-3,few,13,.,TRBV12-5,CASGPRGLNTQYF,TGTGCTAGTGGGCCACGTGGCCTGAATACGCAGTATTTT
TRBJ2-1,once,16,.,TRBV29-1,CSVGGFSGAGFNEQFF,TGCAGCGTTGGGGGCTTTAGTGGGGCGGGGTTCAATGAGCAGTTCTTC
TRBJ1-3,few,14,.,TRBV5-4,CASTLDSIGNTIYF,TGTGCCAGCACCTTGGACAGCATTGGAAACACCATATATTTT
TRBJ1-1,.,13,.,TRBV9,CASSEDLNTEAFF,TGTGCCAGCAGCGAAGACTTGAACACTGAAGCTTTCTTT
TRBJ2-3,.,14,.,TRBV5-5,CASSFAYTTDTQYF,TGTGCCAGCAGTTTTGCTTACACCACAGATACGCAGTATTTT
TRBJ2-7,.,11,.,TRBV7-3,CASSLSGEQYF,TGTGCCAGCAGCTTATCAGGAGAGCAGTACTTC
TRBJ2-1,.,15,TRBD1,TRBV18,CASSPRGPGAGEQFF,TGTGCCAGCTCACCTAGGGGGCCAGGGGCCGGTGAGCAGTTCTTC
TRBJ2-2,.,13,.,TRBV30,CAWRPRGTGELFF,TGTGCCTGGAGACCCAGGGGCACCGGGGAGCTGTTTTTT
TRBJ2-7,.,13,.,TRBV28,CASSKSGFHEQYF,TGTGCCAGCAGTAAAAGTGGCTTCCACGAGCAGTACTTC
TRBJ1-1,.,14,.,TRBV28,CASCAGAMNTEAFF,TGTGCCAGCTGCGCAGGCGCAATGAACACTGAAGCTTTCTTT
TRBJ2-2,once,16,TRBD2,TRBV4-1,CASSDAGGSHPGELFF,TGCGCCAGCAGCGACGCGGGGGGCTCACATCCCGGGGAGCTGTTTTTT
TRBJ2-5,.,18,TRBD1,TRBV19,CASSPQGAFQVRVETQYF,TGTGCCAGTAGTCCCCAGGGGGCGTTTCAAGTGCGGGTGGAGACCCAGTACTTC
TRBJ2-5,.,15,.,TRBV7-8,CASSLGQGTQETQYF,TGTGCCAGCAGCTTAGGGCAGGGGACCCAAGAGACCCAGTACTTC
TRBJ2-1,.,15,TRBD1,TRBV28,CASSSGTASYNEQFF,TGTGCCAGCAGTTCCGGGACAGCCTCCTACAATGAGCAGTTCTTC
TRBJ2-7,.,16,TRBD1,TRBV6-6,CASSSATGTGYHEQYF,TGTGCCAGCAGTTCCGCAACCGGGACAGGGTACCACGAGCAGTACTTC
TRBJ2-7,.,13,.,TRBV5-5,CASSRDGIYEQYF,TGTGCCAGCAGCAGAGACGGGATCTACGAGCAGTACTTC